The 20 T cell receptor beta chains listed next were all sequenced from one sample in a study. Adaptor-ligated barcode primers were used to amplify TRBV12-4/TRBJ1-2 clonotypes. TCRdb reprocessed the multiplex PCR reads via MiXCR and lists one record per CDR3 protein. The sample holds some 500 distinct CDR3 sequences; 10% to 12% are singletons and the top ten take under 35%. Sequencing used naive CD4+ T cells sorted from blood. Subset given: naive CD4+ T cells, CD4+CD45RA+CD25-. Every receptor here comes from a female donor with breast cancer.

V is TRBV12-3 or TRBV12-4 and J is TRBJ1-2; D is unresolved. Trimming removed 5 bases from V and 0 bases from J, with 7 bases in between. This CDR3 comprises 13 residues. The CDR3 DNA reads TGTGCCAGCAGTCCCGCCACTAACTATGGCTACACCTTC. This codes for CASSPATNYGYTF.

By sample share, this clonotype is medium-sized. V and J are TRBV12-3 or TRBV12-4 and TRBJ1-2; D may be TRBD1 (5 bases). Trimming left V 1 base short and J 4 bases short, with 7 bases between. The CDR3 has 13 residues. Here the CDR3 DNA reads TGTGCCAGCAGTTTAGTGGGGCTCTATGGCTACACCTTC. Translation gives CASSLVGLYGYTF.

This clonotype is categorized as medium-sized (0.01 to 0.1%). The V gene is TRBV12-3 or TRBV12-4, the J gene TRBJ1-2; D is possibly TRBD1 (5 bases). This CDR3 contains 11 residues. The V end lost 7 bases, the J end lost 8 bases, and 11 bases lay between the germline ends. In DNA, the CDR3 is TGTGCCAGCACCCGGAGGGGCGGCTACACCTTC. The encoded protein is CASTRRGGYTF.

This clonotype is labeled large (0.1 to 1%). The V and J genes are TRBV12-3 or TRBV12-4 and TRBJ1-2, with D tentatively TRBD1 (6 bases). The germline V and J ends were trimmed by 5 bases and 7 bases, with 11 bases remaining between them. The CDR3 sequence is 12 residues long. CDR3 in amino acids: CASSDNRAGYTF. The DNA of the CDR3 is TGTGCCAGCAGTGATAACAGGGCTGGCTACACCTTC.

In its sample, this clonotype ranks as medium-sized. The CDR3 coding sequence is TGTGCCAGCAGTTTTCATCCGGGAGCAGTTGGCTACACCTTC. It encodes CASSFHPGAVGYTF. The chain links TRBV12-3 or TRBV12-4 to TRBJ1-2; D gene uncertain. V was trimmed by 3 bases and J by 7 bases, leaving 15 bases between them. The CDR3 consists of 14 residues.

This clonotype counts as medium-sized (0.01 to 0.1%). The rearrangement joins TRBV12-3 or TRBV12-4 to TRBJ1-2; 8 bases align to TRBD1. The CDR3 has 14 amino acids. The junction had 4 bases not matched to a gene; V was cut back by 4 bases and J by 3 bases. CDR3 protein: CASSSDRGHYGYTF. The CDR3 DNA follows: TGTGCCAGCAGTTCAGACAGGGGACACTATGGCTACACCTTC.

Sample share makes this clonotype large (0.1 to 1%). The rearrangement links TRBV12-3 or TRBV12-4 to TRBJ1-2, with D unresolved. The V gene lost 7 bases and the J gene lost 0 bases, with 9 bases spanning the gap. The CDR3 contains 13 residues. In DNA form, the CDR3 reads TGTGCCAGCATCGACGAGTCTAACTATGGCTACACCTTC. It specifies CASIDESNYGYTF.

This clonotype qualifies as medium-sized. The chain uses TRBV12-3 or TRBV12-4 and TRBJ1-2; 7 bases agree with TRBD1. The trim removed 8 bases at V and 2 bases at J, leaving 5 bases unmatched. The CDR3 is 13 residues long. CDR3 in DNA: TGTGCCAGCGAGGAGGACAGGAACTATGGCTACACCTTC. It translates to CASEEDRNYGYTF.

J is TRBJ1-2 and V is TRBV12-3 or TRBV12-4; D uncertain. There are 13 residues in the CDR3. Trimming stripped 5 bases from V and 3 bases from J, with 10 bases between. DNA of the CDR3: TGTGCCAGCAGTGGAACGGAGGACTATGGCTACACCTTC. Encoded protein: CASSGTEDYGYTF.

By sample share, this clonotype is large. J is TRBJ1-2 and V is TRBV12-3 or TRBV12-4; 7 bases are shared with TRBD1. V lost 6 bases, J lost 0 bases, and 16 bases stayed unmatched. This CDR3 comprises 18 residues. The CDR3, as DNA: TGTGCCAGCAGCACGACCGGGACAGCCACATCTACTAACTATGGCTACACCTTC. Translated: CASSTTGTATSTNYGYTF.

This clonotype is deemed large. The chain has TRBV12-3 or TRBV12-4 and TRBJ1-2; the D is unclear. Trimming removed 6 bases from V and 4 bases from J, with 6 bases in between. The CDR3 length is 11 residues. CDR3 nucleotides: TGTGCCAGCAGGGGCGGCTATGGCTACACCTTC. Translated, it gives CASRGGYGYTF.

This clonotype is labeled as large. The genes are TRBV12-3 or TRBV12-4 and TRBJ1-2; unclear D gene. V shed 8 bases and J shed 5 bases, with 6 bases lying between them. The CDR3 sequence is 10 residues long. The CDR3 DNA sequence: TGTGCCAGCTCCGGGTATGGCTACACCTTC. Protein: CASSGYGYTF.

By share, this clonotype ranks as medium-sized. The chain has TRBV12-3 or TRBV12-4 and TRBJ1-2; D possibly corresponds to TRBD1 (5 bases). This CDR3 is built from 18 residues. The V end lost 5 bases, the J end lost 0 bases, and 22 bases lay between the germline ends. CDR3 loop: CASSLKRSIGAPNYGYTF. CDR3 DNA: TGTGCCAGCAGTCTCAAGCGGTCCATAGGGGCCCCTAACTATGGCTACACCTTC.

By share of the sample, this clonotype is medium-sized. The chain is built from TRBV12-3 or TRBV12-4 and TRBJ1-2; TRBD1 might be the D (6 bases). Deletions cut 6 bases from V and 3 bases from J, with 8 bases between. The CDR3 totals 12 residues. CDR3 in amino acids: CASSRTDYGYTF. The CDR3 nucleotides read TGTGCCAGCAGCCGGACAGACTATGGCTACACCTTC.

This clonotype ranks as large. The chain carries TRBV12-3 or TRBV12-4 and TRBJ1-2, with 7 nucleotides matching TRBD1. Trimming cost V 2 bases and J 5 bases; bases outside gene matches: 8. The CDR3 spans 15 residues. CDR3 DNA: TGTGCCAGCAGTTTAAGGGACAGTCGGATTTATGGCTACACCTTC. It codes for CASSLRDSRIYGYTF.

By share of the sample, this clonotype is large. J is TRBJ1-2 and V is TRBV12-3 or TRBV12-4, with D perhaps TRBD1 (6 bases). V lost 3 bases and J lost 2, with 13 bases in between. The CDR3 spans 15 residues. The CDR3 is CASSLKSGENYGYTF. The CDR3 region has the DNA TGTGCCAGCAGTTTGAAATCAGGGGAGAACTATGGCTACACCTTC.

This clonotype is medium-sized (0.01 to 0.1%) by share. The rearrangement joins TRBV12-3 or TRBV12-4 to TRBJ1-2, with 7 bases lining up with TRBD1. This CDR3 region has 14 residues. The V segment lost 8 bases and the J segment 10 bases; nucleotides outside the gene matches: 16. The CDR3 DNA sequence: TGTGCCAGCGGGCGGGACAGTAATACGGCCCTCTACACCTTC. Amino acids: CASGRDSNTALYTF.

This clonotype is classed as medium-sized. This chain joins TRBV12-3 or TRBV12-4 and TRBJ1-2; D gene ambiguous. V lost 5 bases to trimming and J lost 0 bases, with 4 bases between them. CDR3 length: 12 amino acids. CDR3 in DNA: TGTGCCAGCAGTCCCTCTAACTATGGCTACACCTTC. The encoded protein is CASSPSNYGYTF.

Sample share makes this clonotype medium-sized. This chain links TRBV12-3 or TRBV12-4 with TRBJ1-2, with a possible D match to TRBD1 (5 bases). Trimming stripped 5 bases from V and 3 bases from J, with 10 bases between. This CDR3 has 13 amino acids. In DNA, the CDR3 is TGTGCCAGCAGTAGGGGCGCCGACTATGGCTACACCTTC. Protein product: CASSRGADYGYTF.

By its share, this clonotype is medium-sized (0.01 to 0.1%). The rearrangement joins TRBV12-3 or TRBV12-4 to TRBJ1-2; D gene uncertain. This CDR3 spans 11 amino acids. The V end lost 10 bases, the J end lost 3 bases, and 9 bases lay between the germline ends. The CDR3 nucleotides are TGTGCCACCTCCAGGCACTATGGCTACACCTTC. This encodes CATSRHYGYTF.